This TCR beta chain originates from a study of CD8 T cells in Susac syndrome. CD8+ and CD4+ T cells from blood underwent TCR beta sequencing, which was carried out in a high-throughput format. The multiple sclerosis controls were treatment-naive patients, and their relapsing-remitting disease was stable or active. Negative isolation was used for CD8+ and CD4+ T cells and FACS enrichment for TEMRA cells. Reverse transcription used about 0.5 to 1 ug RNA and random hexamers. The CDR3 of TCR beta was amplified by immunoSEQ multiplex PCR across 54 Vbeta and 13 Jbeta. TCRdb analysed the immunoSEQ multiplex PCR reads with MiXCR anew, one entry per CDR3 protein. The sample lists around 270,000 distinct CDR3 sequences, about 89% occurring once. Sequenced material: CD8+ T cells from PBMCs. This TCR came from a human donor with multiple sclerosis.

The CDR3 DNA reads TGTGCCTGGAGTAACGAGGACAGAACCTACGAGCAGTACTTC. It specifies CAWSNEDRTYEQYF. The chain has TRBV30 and TRBJ2-7, with D maybe TRBD1 (6 bases). V was shortened by 2 bases and J by 2 bases, with 13 bases between the two germline ends. CDR3 length: 14 amino acids. Germline V CDR1 and CDR2: GTSNPN, SVGIG (reference sequence).